The rows below give T cell receptor beta chains drawn from one sample of a study of cytomegalovirus exposure and HLA in healthy donors. Assay used: immunoSEQ multiplex PCR; TCRdb lists only in-frame clones, some missing. The repertoire holds 100,000 to 150,000 clones, with roughly 80% as singletons. The sequenced sample was PBMCs. These receptors originate from a man under 40 in good health and CMV-seropositive. CDR3s include the opening cysteine and the closing phenylalanine or tryptophan. D genes are given only for firm matches. Some rows mark clone size as missing; the rest say once, few, many or name a class of expanded clone.

>.|TRBJ2-4|TRBV7-8|.
CASSLFTLGGSAKNIQYF
TGTGCCAGCAGCTTATTCACTCTCGGGGGAAGCGCCAAAAACATTCAGTACTTC
>once|TRBJ2-1|TRBV5-1|TRBD2
CASHTGGADFEQFF
TGCGCCAGTCATACCGGGGGGGCAGACTTTGAGCAGTTCTTC
>.|TRBJ1-1|TRBV6-5|.
CASSWSGYTEAFF
TGTGCCAGCAGTTGGTCAGGGTATACTGAAGCTTTCTTT
>.|TRBJ2-2|TRBV4-1|.
CASRPGAKNTGELFF
TGCGCCAGCAGACCAGGGGCCAAGAACACCGGGGAGCTGTTTTTT
>.|TRBJ1-1|TRBV2|.
CASSELAGADTEAFF
TGTGCCAGCAGTGAACTAGCGGGAGCGGACACTGAAGCTTTCTTT
>few|TRBJ1-1|TRBV4-1|.
CASSHLGANTEAFF
TGCGCCAGCAGCCACCTGGGGGCGAACACTGAAGCTTTCTTT
>.|TRBJ2-5|TRBV5-1|.
CASSLVGGARETQYF
TGCGCCAGCAGCTTGGTTGGGGGGGCGCGGGAGACCCAGTACTTC
>.|TRBJ1-5|TRBV11-2|TRBD1
CASRPGGPLKSPFNQPQHF
TGTGCCAGCAGGCCAGGGGGACCCCTGAAATCCCCATTCAATCAGCCCCAGCATTTT
>.|TRBJ2-2|TRBV7-9|TRBD1
CASSSGQGVGELFF
TGTGCCAGCAGCTCGGGACAGGGAGTCGGGGAGCTGTTTTTT
>.|TRBJ2-3|TRBV29-1|.
CSAGRTTDTQYF
TGCAGCGCGGGGAGGACCACAGATACGCAGTATTTT
>.|TRBJ1-4|TRBV7-8|.
CASSLEVGGGKLFF
TGTGCCAGCAGCTTAGAAGTTGGGGGCGGAAAACTGTTTTTT
>.|TRBJ1-1|TRBV6-1|.
CASSESGGRVGNTEAFF
TGTGCCAGCAGTGAATCCGGGGGGCGCGTCGGGAACACTGAAGCTTTCTTT
>.|TRBJ2-7|TRBV9|TRBD2
CASSNSGGPGEQYF
TGTGCCAGCAGCAATAGCGGGGGGCCGGGGGAGCAGTACTTC
>.|TRBJ2-3|TRBV10-3|TRBD2
CAISGLAGGSTDTQYF
TGTGCCATCAGTGGGTTAGCGGGGGGGAGCACAGATACGCAGTATTTT
>.|TRBJ1-1|TRBV5-4|TRBD1
CASSSGQGKAFF
TGTGCCAGCAGCTCTGGACAGGGGAAAGCTTTCTTT
>.|TRBJ2-7|TRBV14|.
CASSQTTGTPRRYEQYF
TGTGCCAGCAGCCAAACGACCGGGACTCCTAGGAGGTACGAGCAGTACTTC
>.|TRBJ1-2|TRBV6-1|.
CASSENGSEDTF
TGTGCCAGCAGTGAAAATGGCAGTGAGGACACCTTC
>.|TRBJ2-7|TRBV18|TRBD1
CASSAGQGPGEQYF
TGTGCCAGCTCCGCAGGACAGGGGCCCGGCGAGCAGTACTTC
>.|TRBJ1-5|TRBV19|.
CASRNIQGDSNQPQHF
TGTGCCAGTCGGAACATACAGGGCGATAGCAATCAGCCCCAGCATTTT
>.|TRBJ1-1|TRBV10-1|.
CASSGTRDTEAFF
TGCGCCAGCTCGGGTACGAGGGACACTGAAGCCTTCTTT
>.|TRBJ1-1|TRBV10-3|TRBD1
CAAGTAMNTEAFF
TGTGCCGCGGGGACAGCGATGAACACTGAAGCTTTCTTT
>.|TRBJ2-1|TRBV10-3|TRBD2
CAISDRLAGAVRCNEQFF
TGTGCCATCAGTGATAGACTAGCGGGGGCCGTTCGTTGCAATGAGCAGTTCTTC
>few|TRBJ1-5|TRBV4-1|.
CASSQGTGQSNQPQHF
TGCGCCAGCAGCCAAGGCACAGGGCAGTCCAATCAGCCCCAGCATTTT
>.|TRBJ1-1|TRBV6-5|.
CASSYGIGTNEPEAFF
TGTGCCAGCAGTTACGGGATCGGGACAAATGAGCCTGAAGCTTTCTTT
>.|TRBJ1-2|TRBV7-9|.
CASSSDSPYGYTF
TGTGCCAGCAGCTCGGACAGCCCCTATGGCTACACCTTC
>few|TRBJ1-2|TRBV19|.
CASSIRPGDGYGYTF
TGTGCCAGTAGTATCAGGCCAGGGGATGGCTATGGCTACACCTTC
>.|TRBJ2-7|TRBV5-1|.
CASSFSGSSYEQYF
TGCGCCAGCAGCTTTAGCGGCTCCTCCTACGAGCAGTACTTC
>.|TRBJ2-5|TRBV6-1|TRBD2
CASSEGPSGGTHQETQYF
TGTGCCAGCAGTGAAGGGCCTAGCGGGGGGACCCACCAAGAGACCCAGTACTTC
>.|TRBJ2-7|TRBV20-1|.
CSASVTYEQYF
TGCAGTGCTTCTGTGACTTACGAGCAGTACTTC
>.|TRBJ2-7|TRBV4-2|TRBD1
CASSQGTGWEQYF
TGTGCCAGCAGCCAAGGGACAGGGTGGGAGCAGTACTTC
>few|TRBJ1-2|TRBV20-1|TRBD1
CRAGQDYGYTF
TGCAGGGCGGGACAGGACTATGGCTACACCTTC
>.|TRBJ2-7|TRBV6-6|.
CASSYSRGSYEQYF
TGTGCCAGCAGTTACTCGCGAGGATCCTACGAGCAGTACTTC
>few|TRBJ2-3|TRBV27|.
CASSSPQSRATDTQYF
TGTGCCAGCAGTTCCCCTCAGTCGAGGGCCACAGATACGCAGTATTTT
>.|TRBJ1-5|TRBV19|.
CASSMEPRGFSNQPQHF
TGTGCCAGTAGTATGGAGCCCCGAGGGTTCAGCAATCAGCCCCAGCATTTT
>.|TRBJ1-4|TRBV29-1|.
CSARSGDRATNEKLFF
TGCAGCGCCCGATCAGGGGATAGGGCAACTAATGAAAAACTGTTTTTT
>.|TRBJ1-1|TRBV2|.
CASTGGRERTETFF
TGTGCCAGCACCGGGGGGAGGGAGAGAACTGAAACTTTCTTT
>.|TRBJ1-1|TRBV2|TRBD1
CASSFDPGQGTNTEASF
TGTGCCAGCAGTTTTGACCCGGGACAGGGAACGAACACTGAAGCTTCCTTT
>.|TRBJ2-3|TRBV6-4|.
CASSEFDSTGADTQYF
TGTGCCAGCAGTGAATTCGACTCCACCGGAGCAGATACGCAGTATTTT
>.|TRBJ1-5|TRBV19|.
CASSIEAVGQPQHF
TGTGCCAGTAGTATAGAGGCCGTCGGGCAGCCCCAGCATTTT
>.|TRBJ1-5|TRBV19|.
CASSTPGTGKYQPQHF
TGTGCCAGTAGTACCCCCGGCACAGGGAAGTATCAGCCCCAGCATTTT
>few|TRBJ2-7|TRBV6-1|TRBD1
CASSDGGTGGKQYF
TGTGCCAGCAGTGACGGGGGGACAGGGGGTAAGCAGTACTTC
>.|TRBJ2-7|TRBV7-6|.
CASSRETSMRYEQYF
TGTGCCAGCAGTCGAGAGACTAGTATGAGGTACGAGCAGTACTTC
>.|TRBJ1-2|TRBV6-5|.
CASSYELLYGYTF
TGTGCCAGCAGTTACGAACTACTCTATGGCTACACCTTC
>.|TRBJ2-7|TRBV7-9|TRBD1
CASSLAGRQGASYEQYF
TGTGCCAGCAGCTTAGCGGGCCGACAGGGGGCAAGCTACGAGCAGTACTTC